This T cell receptor (beta chain) emerged from a study of CD8 T cells in Susac syndrome. Study-wide findings and caveats: Individuals included in the TCR sequencing and HLA analysis were acknowledged by the study to be relatively few in number.

Matching for age and sex applied to the controls, who were healthy donors. TEMRA cells were FACS-enriched, and CD8+ and CD4+ T cells were isolated negatively. About this clonotype: The antigen is unknown.

The CDR3 extends over 17 amino acids. V shed 4 bases, J shed 1 base, and the junction held 4 bases outside the gene matches. In germline, CDR1 is SQVTM, CDR2 ANQGSEA. Reverse transcription of 0.5 to 1 ug RNA was performed with random hexamers. Across 54 Vbeta and 13 Jbeta, immunoSEQ multiplex PCR amplified TCR beta CDR3. One entry per CDR3 protein results from TCRdb running MiXCR on the immunoSEQ multiplex PCR reads. The sample has 150,000 to 200,000 distinct CDR3 sequences, 90% to 95% seen once. Sequencing was performed on CD4+ T cells from PBMCs. The chain is built from TRBV29-1 and TRBJ2-2, with 15 bases identical to TRBD2. The origin of this receptor is a human donor in good health. The CDR3 spells CSVAGLAGGRNTGELFF. The CDR3 coding sequence is TGCAGCGTTGCGGGACTAGCGGGGGGCCGGAACACCGGGGAGCTGTTTTTT.